The rows below give T cell receptor beta chains drawn from one sample of a study of cytomegalovirus exposure and HLA in healthy donors. Generated by immunoSEQ multiplex PCR, the TCRdb table keeps only in-frame clones and is missing some. The sample carries 110,000 to 150,000 clones, over 70% recorded once. Sequenced sample: PBMCs. These receptor sequences come from a male donor in good health and CMV-seronegative. CDR3s include the opening cysteine and the closing phenylalanine or tryptophan. The D gene is left open where the match is weak. Clone size appears in some rows only: once, few, many, or a class for an expanded clone.

>TRBD1|TRBV11-3|.|TRBJ2-3
CASSPRQGYTDTQYF
>.|TRBV12-5|.|TRBJ2-7
CASGPGVHEQYF
>.|TRBV30|.|TRBJ1-2
CAWNSDRDGGYTF
>TRBD2|TRBV7-9|.|TRBJ2-1
CASRRTSGRGGEQFF
>TRBD1|TRBV5-1|.|TRBJ2-6
CASSSGTGAGGANVLTF
>TRBD1|TRBV9|few|TRBJ1-2
CASSVGHGTGGNYGYTF
>TRBD1|TRBV5-1|.|TRBJ2-7
CASSLRAGGNEQYF
>TRBD2|TRBV7-9|.|TRBJ2-1
CASRAVRTSGDNEQFF
>.|TRBV5-4|.|TRBJ2-5
CASSLGGLLGRAETQYF
>.|TRBV29-1|.|TRBJ1-2
CSVEDSRGSTYGYTF
>.|TRBV15|.|TRBJ2-2
CATRVTVVGELFF
>.|TRBV28|.|TRBJ1-5
CASSLSSRPQHF
>.|TRBV19|once|TRBJ1-3
CASSISGRPDTIYF
>.|TRBV25-1|.|TRBJ2-7
CASSGALGRAYYYEQYF
>TRBD2|TRBV5-6|.|TRBJ2-3
CASSYTSGNTDTQYF
>TRBD2|TRBV7-6|.|TRBJ2-1
CACSLSGTRGLHEQFF
>.|TRBV9|.|TRBJ2-7
CASSVGGKSYEQYF
>.|TRBV5-1|once|TRBJ1-1
CASSSLAGNTEAFF
>TRBD2|TRBV30|.|TRBJ2-7
CAWRRLAGGREQYF
>TRBD2|TRBV5-6|once|TRBJ2-7
CASSIGGNSYEQYF
>.|TRBV5-1|.|TRBJ1-1
CASSLASVVPGTEAFF
>.|TRBV5-1|.|TRBJ1-4
CPSSLTTLANEKLFF
>.|TRBV12-5|.|TRBJ2-2
CASGSEGGVFYTGELFF
>.|TRBV5-1|.|TRBJ2-6
CASSFSGHLSGANVLTF
>.|TRBV30|.|TRBJ2-3
CARSARSPAMIYAQYF
>.|TRBV5-8|.|TRBJ1-4
CASSGGTSGANEKLFF
>.|TRBV6-5|few|TRBJ1-1
CASSYRGNTEAFF
>TRBD1|TRBV28|.|TRBJ1-6
CAIGQGDSPLHF
>.|TRBV5-1|few|TRBJ2-7
CASSKDSFPYEQYF
>.|TRBV5-4|few|TRBJ2-5
CASRPPGEETQYF
>.|TRBV4-1|.|TRBJ2-3
CASSQDRGLGQRIQYF
>TRBD1|TRBV6-6|.|TRBJ2-7
CASSKFKTGSSYEQYF
>TRBD2|TRBV18|few|TRBJ2-7
CASSPRLAGVPYEQYF
>.|TRBV7-2|.|TRBJ1-1
CASSLLVGVNTEAFF
>TRBD2|TRBV28|.|TRBJ2-7
CASPLAGGYEQYF
>.|TRBV7-8|few|TRBJ1-2
CASTLNGGAGYTF
>.|TRBV12-5|few|TRBJ1-5
CASGLRVEPQHF
>.|TRBV4-1|.|TRBJ1-5
CASRPGRAKGSNQPQHF
>.|TRBV6-1|.|TRBJ2-5
CASSEVLAREETQYF
>TRBD1|TRBV29-1|once|TRBJ1-4
CSVSWGQRNEKLFF
>.|TRBV27|.|TRBJ1-5
CASSPGPYSNQPQHF
>TRBD2|TRBV13|.|TRBJ2-1
CASSSGLDPTNEQFF
>.|TRBV19|.|TRBJ2-3
CASSIAGSTDTQYF
>.|TRBV6-5|.|TRBJ1-5
CASAVAFSNQPQHF
>.|TRBV7-8|.|TRBJ2-2
CASSLRQGWLKNTGELFF
>.|TRBV9|.|TRBJ1-1
CASSVDPDRLNTEAFF
>.|TRBV5-5|.|TRBJ2-2
CASSLVQVGRVYTGELFF
>.|TRBV7-8|.|TRBJ2-7
CASSPEVGIVPYEQYF
>TRBD1|TRBV29-1|few|TRBJ1-5
CSVATSGGDNQPQHF
>.|TRBV7-2|.|TRBJ2-7
CASSPRGEQYF
>.|TRBV6-4|few|TRBJ1-5
CASSEEFGSNQPQHF
>.|TRBV10-2|.|TRBJ2-3
CASSEKANTQYF
>TRBD2|TRBV5-1|.|TRBJ2-1
CASSLSRTGLADEQFF